The clone carrying this T cell receptor (beta chain) occurred many times. Its matching antigen is unknown. This record belongs to a study of T cells in Graves' hyperthyroidism and ophthalmopathy. The study, taken as a whole, reports: Blood also contained most expanded thyroid clonotypes above 0.001.

RNA transcripts yielded amplified TCR beta CDR3 regions. During a first-round RT-PCR of the TCR CDR3, the HTBI primer set was used. A single record per CDR3 protein comes from TCRdb applying MiXCR to the multiplex PCR reads. The sample yields approximately 430,000 distinct CDR3 sequences, around 14% seen once. The CDR3 contains 15 residues. In germline, CDR1 is MNHEY, CDR2 SMNVEV (reference sequence). Trimming took 7 bases from V and 2 from J, leaving 16 bases between them. The patients, who ranged from 18 to 65 in age, presented with newly diagnosed hyperthyroidism lasting under 2 months. Exclusion of patients followed from uncontrolled infection, other autoimmune disease, pregnancy or lactation. Diagnoses used clinical symptoms, serum thyroxine and TRAb, thyroid ultrasound and orbital computed tomography.

Material: blood. The receptor was derived from a woman aged 18-30 years with Graves' hyperthyroidism. This chain connects TRBV27 to TRBJ2-3; no clear D. DNA of the CDR3: TGTGCCAGCATCCCAAAGGGCCGACTCACAGATACGCAGTATTTT. Encoded protein: CASIPKGRLTDTQYF.